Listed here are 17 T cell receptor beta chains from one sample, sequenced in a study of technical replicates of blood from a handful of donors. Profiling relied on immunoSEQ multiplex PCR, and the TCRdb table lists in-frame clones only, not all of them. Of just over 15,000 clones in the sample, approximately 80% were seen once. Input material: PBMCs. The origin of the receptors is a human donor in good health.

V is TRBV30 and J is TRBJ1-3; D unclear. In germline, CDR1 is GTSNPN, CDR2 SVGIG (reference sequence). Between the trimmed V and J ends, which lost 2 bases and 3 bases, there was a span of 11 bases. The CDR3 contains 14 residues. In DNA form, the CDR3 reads TGTGCCTGGAGTACCCGGAGAGGTGGAAACACCATATATTTT. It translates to CAWSTRRGGNTIYF.

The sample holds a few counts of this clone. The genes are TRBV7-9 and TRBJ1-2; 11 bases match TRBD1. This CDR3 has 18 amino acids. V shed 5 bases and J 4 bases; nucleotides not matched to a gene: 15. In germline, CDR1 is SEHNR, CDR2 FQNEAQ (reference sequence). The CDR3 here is CASSPRPGQGALGYGYTF. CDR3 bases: TGTGCCAGCAGCCCTAGGCCCGGACAGGGGGCGCTAGGCTATGGCTACACCTTC. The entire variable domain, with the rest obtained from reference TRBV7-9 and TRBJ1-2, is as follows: DTGVSQNPRHKITKRGQNVTFRCDPISEHNRLYWYRQTLGQGPEFLTYFQNEAQLEKSRLLSDRFSAERPKGSFSTLEIQRTEQGDSAMYLCASSPRPGQGALGYGYTFGSGTRLTVV.

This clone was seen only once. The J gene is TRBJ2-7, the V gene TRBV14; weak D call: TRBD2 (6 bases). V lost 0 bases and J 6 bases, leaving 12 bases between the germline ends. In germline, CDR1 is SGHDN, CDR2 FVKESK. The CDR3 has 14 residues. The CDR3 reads CASSQDEEGFEQYF. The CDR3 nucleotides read TGTGCCAGCAGCCAAGATGAGGAGGGTTTCGAGCAGTACTTC.

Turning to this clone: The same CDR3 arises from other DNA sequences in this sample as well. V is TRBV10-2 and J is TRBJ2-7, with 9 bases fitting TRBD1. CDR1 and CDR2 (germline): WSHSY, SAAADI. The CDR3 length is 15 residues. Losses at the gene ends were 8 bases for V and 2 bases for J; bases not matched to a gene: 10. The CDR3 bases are TGCGCCAGCTCAGCCGGGGGACAGGGCCCCTACGAGCAGTACTTC. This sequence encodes CASSAGGQGPYEQYF.

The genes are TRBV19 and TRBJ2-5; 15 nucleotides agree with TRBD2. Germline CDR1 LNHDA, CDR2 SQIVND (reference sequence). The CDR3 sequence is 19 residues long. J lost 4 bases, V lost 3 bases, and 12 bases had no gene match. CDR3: CASSIKPGGLAGGRETQYF. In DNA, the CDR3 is TGTGCCAGTAGTATTAAGCCGGGAGGACTAGCGGGAGGGCGAGAGACCCAGTACTTC.

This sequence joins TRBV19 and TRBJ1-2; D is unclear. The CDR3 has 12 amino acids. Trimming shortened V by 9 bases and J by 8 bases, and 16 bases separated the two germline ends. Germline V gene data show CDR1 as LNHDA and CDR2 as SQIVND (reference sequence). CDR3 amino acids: CASSPSRRGYTF. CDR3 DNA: TGTGCCAGCAGTCCCTCCCGGCGGGGCTACACCTTC.

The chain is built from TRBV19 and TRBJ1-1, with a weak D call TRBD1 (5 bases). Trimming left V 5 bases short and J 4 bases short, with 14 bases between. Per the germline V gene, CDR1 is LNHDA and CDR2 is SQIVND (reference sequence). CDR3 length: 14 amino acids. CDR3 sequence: CASSFNSGPTEAFF. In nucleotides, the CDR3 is TGTGCCAGTAGTTTCAACTCAGGGCCCACTGAAGCTTTCTTT.

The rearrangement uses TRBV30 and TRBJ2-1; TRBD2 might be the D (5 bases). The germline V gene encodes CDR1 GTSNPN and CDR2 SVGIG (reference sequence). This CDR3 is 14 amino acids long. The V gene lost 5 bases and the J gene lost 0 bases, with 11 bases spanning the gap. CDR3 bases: TGTGCCTGGGCCCCGGCGGGCTCCTACAATGAGCAGTTCTTC. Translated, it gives CAWAPAGSYNEQFF. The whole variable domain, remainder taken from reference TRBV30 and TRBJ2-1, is SQTIHQWPATLVQPVGSPLSLECTVEGTSNPNLYWYRQAAGRGLQLLFYSVGIGQISSEVPQNLSASRPQDRQFILSSKKLLLSDSGFYLCAWAPAGSYNEQFFGPGTRLTVL.

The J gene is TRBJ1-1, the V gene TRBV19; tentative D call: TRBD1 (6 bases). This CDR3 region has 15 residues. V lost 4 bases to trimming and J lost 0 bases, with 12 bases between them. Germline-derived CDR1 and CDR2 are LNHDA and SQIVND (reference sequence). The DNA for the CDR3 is TGTGCCAGTAGTAAGACAGGTACAATGAACACTGAAGCTTTCTTT. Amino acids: CASSKTGTMNTEAFF.

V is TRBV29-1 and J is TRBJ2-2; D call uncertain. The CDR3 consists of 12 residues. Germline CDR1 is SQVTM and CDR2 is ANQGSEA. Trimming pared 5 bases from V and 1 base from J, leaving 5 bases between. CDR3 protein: CSVSGNTGELFF. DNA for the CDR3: TGCAGCGTTTCCGGGAACACCGGGGAGCTGTTTTTT.

The CDR3 is CASSRRINRDSGYEQYF. The CDR3 DNA follows: TGTGCCAGCAGCCGAAGAATAAACCGGGACAGTGGCTACGAGCAGTACTTC. V gene TRBV27 combines with J gene TRBJ2-7, with 7 bases that match TRBD1. V dropped 6 bases and J dropped 3; count of bases not matched to a gene: 17. The CDR3 loop spans 17 amino acids. Per the germline V gene, CDR1 is MNHEY and CDR2 is SMNVEV (reference sequence).

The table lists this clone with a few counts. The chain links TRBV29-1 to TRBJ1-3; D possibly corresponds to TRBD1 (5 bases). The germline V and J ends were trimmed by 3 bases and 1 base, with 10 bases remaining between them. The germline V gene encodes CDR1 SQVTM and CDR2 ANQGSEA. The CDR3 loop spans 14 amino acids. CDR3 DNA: TGCAGCGTTGACTCACAGGTTTCTGGAAACACCATATATTTT. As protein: CSVDSQVSGNTIYF.

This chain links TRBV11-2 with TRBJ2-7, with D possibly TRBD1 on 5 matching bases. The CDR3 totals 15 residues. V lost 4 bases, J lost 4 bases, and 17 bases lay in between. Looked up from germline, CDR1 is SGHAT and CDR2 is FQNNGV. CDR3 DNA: TGTGCCAGCAGCTCAGAGCCAGGGTGGGTATACGAGCAGTACTTC. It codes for CASSSEPGWVYEQYF.

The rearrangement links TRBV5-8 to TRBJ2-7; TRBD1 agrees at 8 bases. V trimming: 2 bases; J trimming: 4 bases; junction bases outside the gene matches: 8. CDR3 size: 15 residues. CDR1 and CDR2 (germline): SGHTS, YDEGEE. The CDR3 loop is CASSFPTGVAYEQYF. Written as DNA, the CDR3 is TGTGCCAGCAGCTTCCCGACAGGGGTTGCTTACGAGCAGTACTTC. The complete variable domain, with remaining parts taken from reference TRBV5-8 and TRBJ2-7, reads EAGVTQSPTHLIKTRGQQATLRCSPISGHTSVYWYQQALGLGLQFLLWYDEGEERNRGNFPPRFSGRQFPNYSSELNVNALELEDSALYLCASSFPTGVAYEQYFGPGTRLTVT.

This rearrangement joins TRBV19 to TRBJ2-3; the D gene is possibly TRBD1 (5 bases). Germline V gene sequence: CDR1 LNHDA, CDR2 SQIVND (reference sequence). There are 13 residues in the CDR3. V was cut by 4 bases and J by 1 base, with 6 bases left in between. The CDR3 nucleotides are TGTGCCAGTAGTAGGACACGCACAGATACGCAGTATTTT. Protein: CASSRTRTDTQYF.

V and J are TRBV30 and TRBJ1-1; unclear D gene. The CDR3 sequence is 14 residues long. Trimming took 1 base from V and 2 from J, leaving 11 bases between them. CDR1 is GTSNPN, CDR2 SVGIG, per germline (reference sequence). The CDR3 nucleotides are TGTGCCTGGAGTGCACTGACACCTAACACTGAAGCTTTCTTT. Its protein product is CAWSALTPNTEAFF.

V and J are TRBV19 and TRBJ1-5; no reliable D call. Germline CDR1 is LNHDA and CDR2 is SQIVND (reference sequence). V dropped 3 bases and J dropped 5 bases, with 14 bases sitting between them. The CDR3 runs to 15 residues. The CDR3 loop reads CASSMRYSWDQPQHF. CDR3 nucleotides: TGTGCCAGTAGTATGAGGTATTCATGGGATCAGCCCCAGCATTTT.